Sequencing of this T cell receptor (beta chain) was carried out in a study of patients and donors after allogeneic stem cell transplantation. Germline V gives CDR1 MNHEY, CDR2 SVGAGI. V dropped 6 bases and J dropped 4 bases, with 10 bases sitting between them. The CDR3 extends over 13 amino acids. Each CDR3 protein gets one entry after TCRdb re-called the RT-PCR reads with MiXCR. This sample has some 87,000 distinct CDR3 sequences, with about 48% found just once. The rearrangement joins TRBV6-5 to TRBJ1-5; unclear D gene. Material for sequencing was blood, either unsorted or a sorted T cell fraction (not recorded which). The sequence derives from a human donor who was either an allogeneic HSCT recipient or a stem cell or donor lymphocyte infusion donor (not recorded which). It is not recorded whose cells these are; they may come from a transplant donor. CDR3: CASSRGPNQPQHF. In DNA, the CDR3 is TGTGCCAGCAGCAGAGGCCCTAATCAGCCCCAGCATTTT.